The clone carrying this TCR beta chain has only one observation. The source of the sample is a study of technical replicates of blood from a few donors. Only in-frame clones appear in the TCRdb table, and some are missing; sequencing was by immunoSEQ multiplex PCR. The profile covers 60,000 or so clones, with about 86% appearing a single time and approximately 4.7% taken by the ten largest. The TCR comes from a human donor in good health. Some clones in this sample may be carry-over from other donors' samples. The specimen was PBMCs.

CDR3 region: CASSYAGSEGGEGFF. The CDR3 DNA follows: TGTGCCAGCAGCTACGCCGGCTCAGAAGGAGGAGAAGGGTTCTTT. The gene calls are TRBV7-9 and TRBJ1-1; no definite D call. Trimming shortened V by 4 bases and J by 14 bases, and 26 bases separated the two germline ends. The CDR3 extends over 15 amino acids. Germline V gene lookup returns CDR1 SEHNR and CDR2 FQNEAQ (reference sequence).